This is a list of T cell receptor beta chains from one sample in a study of T cell responses to AZD1222 COVID-19 vaccine. The repertoire was sequenced with immunoSEQ multiplex PCR; TCRdb's copy has only in-frame clones and lacks some. The table shows fewer than 90,000 clones, with about 88% occurring only once. The sequenced sample was peripheral blood, obtained on day 0 of AZD1222 vaccination. The receptors originated from an adult in good health. The conserved cysteine and the conserved F or W are not part of the CDR3 here. Part of the rows lack a size; the others show once, few, many or a class for expanded clones.

clone_size v_call cdr3_aa
- TRBV9 ASSVEGSFGGYT
- TRBV7-9 ASSQGGETQY
once TRBV6-1 ASSERGVPSSTDTQY
- TRBV5-1 ASSWGQGGTEAF
- TRBV7-8 ASSPTGGNTGELF
once TRBV12-3/TRBV12-4 ASSLSGGGYT
- TRBV10-1 ASSERTGSTDGYT
few TRBV12-3/TRBV12-4 ASSPLFYNEQF
- TRBV12-5 ASRQGAYNEQF
- TRBV30 AWSGSRAYEQY
- TRBV18 ASSPGTRGINEQF
- TRBV6-2/TRBV6-3 ASSYSLRDTQY
- TRBV9 ASSKGVGPTDTQY
- TRBV6-5 ASSYSGANYGYT
medium-sized TRBV27 ASSHTGTGGGNSPLH
- TRBV5-1 ASSRTALRGYT
- TRBV3-1/TRBV3-2 ASSPELAGRDEQF
once TRBV7-2 ASSHIAASSYNEQF
- TRBV19 ASSRSGGAGELF
few TRBV5-4 ASSLWGAEAF
- TRBV6-5 ASSFRTSPRETQY
- TRBV19 ASSSRGRYGYT
- TRBV19 ASSITGPPGSYT
- TRBV29-1 SVATSGTYEQY
- TRBV6-4 ASRDRGADTQY
- TRBV5-1 ASSLAQYQETQY
- TRBV9 ASSPGLAKDEQF
- TRBV11-2 ASSLGTGRTDTQY
- TRBV21-1 ASSKKYEQF
- TRBV30 AWTRGTSGPNEQF
few TRBV7-9 ASSSTRTENQPQH
- TRBV4-1 ASSSPGPDTQY
- TRBV2 ASSGTGGHQPQH
- TRBV6-5 ASSLGEPNEKLF
- TRBV2 ASTPRAVGSNEKLF
once TRBV28 ASSDRQGWTDTQY
few TRBV24-1 ATSDRTGGLDTQY
- TRBV15 ATSRGRGLNIQY
- TRBV7-8 ASSLDLFFLARGTEAF
- TRBV27 ASSLSGSYEQY
- TRBV28 ASSYGGIEAQY
- TRBV19 ACCPRQGGDDTQY
- TRBV18 ASSPDREKLF
- TRBV24-1 ATSDPIRAPNEQF
- TRBV10-3 AIREAYEQY
- TRBV7-2 ASSLAWGSETQY
- TRBV5-6 ASSLFGRENTEAF
- TRBV7-6 ASRGDGSQY
- TRBV7-9 ASSSTGNQPQH
- TRBV5-4 ASSQDSIRTQY
- TRBV5-1 ASSLAQGRSTGELF
- TRBV4-1 ASSRLAGVETQY
- TRBV18 ASSPPTGLAGNEQF
- TRBV19 ASRPGGSGEKLF
- TRBV29-1 SGGEYEKLF